This TCR beta chain appears in the sequencing data of a study of cytomegalovirus exposure and HLA in healthy donors. Across the whole study: Earlier results showed roughly 110 million unique TCR beta sequences derived from some 190 million T cells. Study-wide results and caveats: Testing in vitro showed a few CMV-associated chains specific for CMV antigens. In an earlier analysis, productive rearrangement rates for most beta V segments clustered near 87% or 30%.

Concerning this clone itself: Its antigen remains unknown.

The PCR employed 60 Vbeta primers together with 13 Jbeta primers. The table came from immunoSEQ multiplex PCR; TCRdb's copy has only in-frame clones and leaves some out. The sample comprises about 78,000 clones, over 55% of which are singletons, and roughly 5.6% rests with the top ten. The CDR3 spans 14 residues. The germline gives CDR1 MNHEY, CDR2 SMNVEV (reference sequence). V lost 5 bases to trimming and J lost 8 bases; unmatched junction nucleotides: 7. This clonotype originated in a young man in good health and CMV-seropositive. The J gene is TRBJ1-4, the V gene TRBV27; TRBD1 agrees at 8 bases. Sequenced material: PBMCs. The CDR3: CASSLWTGNEKLFF. CDR3 bases: TGTGCCAGCAGTCTGTGGACAGGGAACGAAAAACTGTTTTTT. Full variable domain (remainder filled in from reference TRBV27 and TRBJ1-4): EAQVTQNPRYLITVTGKKLTVTCSQNMNHEYMSWYRQDPGLGLRQIYYSMNVEVTDKGDVPEGYKVSRKEKRNFPLILESPSPNQTSLYFCASSLWTGNEKLFFGSGTQLSVL.